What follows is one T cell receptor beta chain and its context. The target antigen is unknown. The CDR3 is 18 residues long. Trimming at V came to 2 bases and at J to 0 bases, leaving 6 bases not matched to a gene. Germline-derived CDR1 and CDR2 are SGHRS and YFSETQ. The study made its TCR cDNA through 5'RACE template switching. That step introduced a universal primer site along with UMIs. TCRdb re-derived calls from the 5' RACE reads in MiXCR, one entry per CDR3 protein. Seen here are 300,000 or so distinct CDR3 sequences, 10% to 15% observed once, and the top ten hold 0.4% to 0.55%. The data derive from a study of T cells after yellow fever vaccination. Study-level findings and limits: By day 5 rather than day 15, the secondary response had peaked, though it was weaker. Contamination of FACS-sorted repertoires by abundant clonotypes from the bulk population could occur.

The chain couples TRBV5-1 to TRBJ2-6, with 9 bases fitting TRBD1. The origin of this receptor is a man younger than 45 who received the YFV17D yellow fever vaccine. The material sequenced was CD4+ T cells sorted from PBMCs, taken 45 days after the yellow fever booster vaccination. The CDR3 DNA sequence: TGCGCCAGCAGCTTAAGGACAGGGGATTCCTCTGGGGCCAACGTCCTGACTTTC. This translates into CASSLRTGDSSGANVLTF.